Below, 8 T cell receptor beta chains from the same sample are listed, as sequenced in a study of blood T cell repertoires in COVID-19. Assay used: immunoSEQ multiplex PCR; TCRdb lists only in-frame clones, some missing. The sample shows 190,000 or so clones, 70% to 90% of them seen only once. Sequencing input: PBMCs or T cells enriched from blood (not recorded which). Receptor source: a man aged 35-49 years who had recovered from COVID-19.

The J gene is TRBJ1-2, the V gene TRBV10-2; 7 bases are a match to TRBD1. The V segment lost 8 bases and the J segment 8 bases; nucleotides outside the gene matches: 11. This CDR3 spans 13 amino acids. CDR1 is WSHSY and CDR2 is SAAADI in the germline V gene. DNA for the CDR3: TGCGCCAGCGGACGACAGGGTCGAGAGGGCTACACCTTC. It codes for CASGRQGREGYTF.

This chain uses TRBV11-3 with TRBJ2-1; 8 nucleotides agree with TRBD1. Per germline, CDR1 SGHNT and CDR2 YENEEA. The CDR3 length is 13 residues. After removal of 5 bases from V and 7 bases from J, the junction contained 4 bases not matched to a gene. The chain's CDR3 is CASSGQGRNEQFF. CDR3 DNA sequence: TGTGCCAGCAGCGGACAGGGTCGGAATGAGCAGTTCTTC.

This chain uses TRBV5-1 with TRBJ1-3, with D tentatively TRBD1 (5 bases). The V end lost 4 bases, the J end lost 2 bases, and 13 bases lay between the germline ends. The CDR3 covers 15 residues. Per germline, CDR1 SGHRS and CDR2 YFSETQ. The CDR3 spells CASSPGIPTGNTIYF. For the CDR3, the DNA is TGCGCCAGCAGCCCAGGGATCCCCACTGGAAACACCATATATTTT.

The chain uses TRBV4-2 and TRBJ1-4; D is possibly TRBD1 (5 bases). Germline assignment: CDR1 LGHNA and CDR2 YNFKEQ. The CDR3 runs 16 residues. V was trimmed by 2 bases and J by 1 base, leaving 11 bases between them. CDR3 region: CASSQRGGGTNEKLFF. As DNA, the CDR3 is TGTGCCAGCAGCCAAAGGGGAGGAGGAACTAATGAAAAACTGTTTTTT.

The V gene is TRBV7-2, the J gene TRBJ2-7; TRBD2 matches 8 bases. Germline loops: CDR1 SGHTA, CDR2 FQGNSA. The length of the CDR3 is 16 residues. Germline trimming cut 1 base from V and 7 bases from J; bases unmatched to any gene: 12. This chain's CDR3 is CASSLGLAGGAGEQYF. The DNA for the CDR3 is TGTGCCAGCAGCTTAGGGTTGGCGGGGGGCGCGGGTGAGCAGTACTTC.

The chain joins TRBV7-9 to TRBJ2-2; the D is unclear. CDR3 length equals 15 residues. Germline V gives CDR1 SEHNR, CDR2 FQNEAQ (reference sequence). Trimming removed 0 bases from V and 0 bases from J, with 5 bases in between. The CDR3 here is CASSLATPNTGELFF. DNA for the CDR3: TGTGCCAGCAGCTTAGCGACACCGAACACCGGGGAGCTGTTTTTT.

This rearrangement joins TRBV7-8 to TRBJ1-5, with D uncertain. In germline, CDR1 is SGHVS, CDR2 FQNEAQ. V was cut by 3 bases and J by 2 bases, with 17 bases left in between. The CDR3 contains 17 residues. For the CDR3, the DNA is TGTGCCAGCAGCTTTCAGACCTCGGTTGGAGGCAATCAGCCCCAGCATTTT. Translation gives CASSFQTSVGGNQPQHF.

The genes are TRBV19 and TRBJ1-5; the D gene is possibly TRBD1 (5 bases). V was cut by 0 bases and J by 7 bases, with 10 bases left in between. The germline CDR1 and CDR2 sequences are LNHDA and SQIVND (reference sequence). The CDR3 covers 14 residues. This CDR3 reads CASSIEGGGQPQHF. DNA of the CDR3: TGTGCCAGTAGTATAGAGGGGGGAGGACAGCCCCAGCATTTT.